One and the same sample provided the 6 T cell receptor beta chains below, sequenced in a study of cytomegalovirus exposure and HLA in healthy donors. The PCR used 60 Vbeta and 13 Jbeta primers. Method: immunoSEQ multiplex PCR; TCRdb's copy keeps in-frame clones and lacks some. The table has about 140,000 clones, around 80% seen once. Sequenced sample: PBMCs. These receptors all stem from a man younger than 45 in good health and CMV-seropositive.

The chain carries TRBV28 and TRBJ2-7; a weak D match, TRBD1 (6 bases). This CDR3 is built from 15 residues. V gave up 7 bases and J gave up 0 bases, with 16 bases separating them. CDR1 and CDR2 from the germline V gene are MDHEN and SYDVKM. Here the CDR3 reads CASTSGQLSSYEQYF. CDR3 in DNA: TGTGCCAGCACCTCAGGACAGCTGAGCTCCTACGAGCAGTACTTC.

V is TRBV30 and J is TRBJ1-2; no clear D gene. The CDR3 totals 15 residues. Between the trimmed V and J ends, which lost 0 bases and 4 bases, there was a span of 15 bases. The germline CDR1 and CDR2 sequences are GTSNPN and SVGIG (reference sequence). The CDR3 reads CAWSVWGVITYGYTF. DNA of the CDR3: TGTGCCTGGAGTGTTTGGGGAGTAATAACCTATGGCTACACCTTC.

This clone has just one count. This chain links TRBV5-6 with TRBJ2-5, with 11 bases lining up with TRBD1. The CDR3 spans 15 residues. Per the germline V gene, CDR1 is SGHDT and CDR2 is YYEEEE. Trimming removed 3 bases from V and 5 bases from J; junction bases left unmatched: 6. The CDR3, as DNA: TGTGCCAGCAGCTCCTGGACAGGGGGCGCGGAGACCCAGTACTTC. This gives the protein CASSSWTGGAETQYF.

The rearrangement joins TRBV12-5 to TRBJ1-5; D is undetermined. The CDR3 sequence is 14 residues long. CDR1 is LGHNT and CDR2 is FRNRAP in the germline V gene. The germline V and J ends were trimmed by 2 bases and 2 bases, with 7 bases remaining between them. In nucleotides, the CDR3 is TGTGCTAGTGGTTTGAGTACAGGCAATCAGCCCCAGCATTTT. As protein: CASGLSTGNQPQHF.

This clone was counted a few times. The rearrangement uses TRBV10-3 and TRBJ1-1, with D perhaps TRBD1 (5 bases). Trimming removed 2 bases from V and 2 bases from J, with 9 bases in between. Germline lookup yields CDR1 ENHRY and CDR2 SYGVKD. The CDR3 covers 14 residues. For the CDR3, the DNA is TGTGCCATCAGTGAGGACAGCCGCAACACTGAAGCTTTCTTT. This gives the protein CAISEDSRNTEAFF.

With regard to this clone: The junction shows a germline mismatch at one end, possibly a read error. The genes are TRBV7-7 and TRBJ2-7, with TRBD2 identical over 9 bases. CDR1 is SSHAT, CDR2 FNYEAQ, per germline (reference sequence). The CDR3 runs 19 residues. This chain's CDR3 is CASSLLSWCLAGGSYEQYF. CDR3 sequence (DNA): TGTGCTAGCAGCTTATTATCCTGGTGCTTGGCGGGGGGGTCCTACGAGCAGTACTTC.